These 22 T cell receptor beta chains came from one sample sequenced in a study of T-cell reconstitution after alpha-beta-depleted transplantation in children. TCRbeta library construction was performed incorporating unique molecular identifiers. Using its own MiXCR run on the PCR reads, TCRdb lists one record per CDR3 protein. The table shows approximately 230,000 distinct CDR3 sequences, with roughly a quarter occurring only once. The material was PBMCs, mostly from graft donor cells, obtained 360 days after TCRalphabeta/CD19-depleted stem cell transplant. Receptors originate from a female patient aged 2-9 years who had a stem cell transplant for congenital amegakaryocytic thrombocytopenia, so the T cells may come from the graft donor.

This clonotype turned up a few times. V usage is TRBV6-2 or TRBV6-3 and J usage is TRBJ2-1, with 11 bases that match TRBD2. The CDR3 consists of 22 residues. V was pared by 0 bases and J by 2 bases, with 18 bases of the junction left unmatched. Germline V gene data show CDR1 as MNHEY and CDR2 as SVGEGT. The CDR3 sequence: CASSYSSDIKLAGETTYNEQFF. The CDR3 DNA is TGTGCCAGCAGTTACTCGAGCGATATAAAACTAGCGGGAGAGACGACCTACAATGAGCAGTTCTTC.

The chain uses TRBV4-1 and TRBJ2-4, with a possible D match to TRBD1 (6 bases). The CDR3 has 15 residues. The ends were cut back, 3 bases at V and 5 bases at J, with 14 bases in the middle. CDR1 and CDR2 from the germline V gene are MGHRA and YSYEKL. The CDR3 DNA reads as TGCGCCAGCAGCCAGGGGGCCTCTTTAGAAAACATTCAGTACTTC. Translating gives CASSQGASLENIQYF.

This clonotype was observed at least ten times. The chain uses TRBV20-1 and TRBJ2-2; no clear D gene. V lost 6 bases and J 5 bases, leaving 7 bases between the germline ends. The CDR3 length is 11 residues. Germline-derived CDR1 and CDR2 are DFQATT and SNEGSKA (reference sequence). The CDR3 nucleotides are TGCAGTGCCCAGACAACCGGGGAGCTGTTTTTT. This gives the protein CSAQTTGELFF.

V is TRBV4-2 and J is TRBJ2-3; D may match TRBD1 or TRBD2 (5 bases each). The CDR3 has 14 amino acids. Germline CDR1 is LGHNA and CDR2 is YNFKEQ. The V gene lost 4 bases and the J gene lost 6 bases, with 14 bases spanning the gap. CDR3 sequence: CASSRDVPRDTQYF. CDR3 in DNA: TGTGCCAGCAGCCGGGACGTTCCTCGGGATACGCAGTATTTT.

In this sample, this clonotype turned up a few times. V gene TRBV10-2 combines with J gene TRBJ2-3; D gene ambiguous. V was shortened by 0 bases and J by 4 bases, with 5 bases between the two germline ends. Germline lookup yields CDR1 WSHSY and CDR2 SAAADI. The CDR3 has 13 residues. The CDR3 is CASSESLADTQYF. In DNA form, the CDR3 reads TGCGCCAGCAGTGAGTCGCTGGCAGATACGCAGTATTTT.

This chain uses TRBV4-2 with TRBJ2-1; 9 bases agree with TRBD2. CDR3 size: 20 residues. The germline CDR1 and CDR2 sequences are LGHNA and YNFKEQ. With V trimmed by 0 bases and J by 7 bases, 19 bases remained unmatched. CDR3 in DNA: TGTGCCAGCAGCCAAGATGAGGGAATGGGAGCGGGAGGCCCCCGAAATGAGCAGTTCTTC. Its translation: CASSQDEGMGAGGPRNEQFF.

Written as DNA, the CDR3 is TGTGCCAGCAGTCCCAGGTTTGGGCAGGTGCTCGGAGAGACCCAGTACTTC. This gives the protein CASSPRFGQVLGETQYF. J is TRBJ2-5 and V is TRBV25-1, with D unclear. Trimming cost V 5 bases and J 4 bases, with 23 bases left between them. Germline V gene sequence: CDR1 MGHDK, CDR2 SYGVNS. The CDR3 sequence is 17 residues long.

The chain combines TRBV29-1 with TRBJ2-7; D call uncertain. In germline, CDR1 is SQVTM, CDR2 ANQGSEA. Between the trimmed V and J ends, which lost 2 bases and 3 bases, there was a span of 17 bases. The CDR3 consists of 15 residues. In nucleotides, the CDR3 is TGCAGCGTTGAACAGCGTCTCCGCCCCTTCTACGAGCAGTACTTC. Amino acid sequence: CSVEQRLRPFYEQYF.

V is TRBV20-1 and J is TRBJ1-1, with D perhaps TRBD1 (5 bases). This CDR3 is 15 amino acids long. The V end was cut by 3 bases, the J end by 0 bases, with 14 bases between. Germline V lookup: CDR1 DFQATT, CDR2 SNEGSKA (reference sequence). This CDR3 reads CSASPPDRLNTEAFF. Written as DNA, the CDR3 is TGCAGTGCTAGCCCACCAGACAGATTGAACACTGAAGCTTTCTTT.

This chain links TRBV5-1 with TRBJ2-6; possible D gene TRBD2, 6 bases. This CDR3 has 18 residues. The germline gives CDR1 SGHRS, CDR2 YFSETQ. V was clipped by 4 bases and J by 0 bases, with 17 bases between them. For the CDR3, the DNA is TGCGCCAGCAGCCAGGGACTGACGACCCTCTCTGGGGCCAACGTCCTGACTTTC. This sequence encodes CASSQGLTTLSGANVLTF.

The chain has TRBV29-1 and TRBJ2-3; 10 bases are a match to TRBD1. V gave up 7 bases and J gave up 3 bases; unmatched junction bases: 4. The CDR3 length is 13 residues. Germline V gene sequence: CDR1 SQVTM, CDR2 ANQGSEA. The CDR3 region is CSGRDRGTDTQYF. The DNA for the CDR3 is TGCAGCGGGCGGGACAGGGGAACAGATACGCAGTATTTT.

This clonotype was found many times. The J gene is TRBJ2-1, the V gene TRBV6-2 or TRBV6-3; perhaps TRBD1 as D (6 bases). This CDR3 comprises 14 residues. The V end was cut by 8 bases, the J end by 9 bases, with 20 bases between. Germline values: CDR1 MNHEY, CDR2 SVGEGT. CDR3 residues: CASAEQGSTVEQFF. For the CDR3, the DNA is TGTGCCAGCGCGGAACAGGGATCTACTGTTGAGCAGTTCTTC.

In this sample, this clonotype turned up a few times. The V and J genes are TRBV4-1 and TRBJ1-1; D gene unclear. Germline CDR1 is MGHRA and CDR2 is YSYEKL. The CDR3 has 16 residues. V lost 0 bases and J 0 bases, leaving 11 bases between the germline ends. The CDR3 bases are TGCGCCAGCAGCCAAGATGGGTGGCAGCTGAACACTGAAGCTTTCTTT. Translation: CASSQDGWQLNTEAFF.

The table lists this clonotype with a few counts. The chain is built from TRBV20-1 and TRBJ2-2, with D perhaps TRBD2 (6 bases). Trimming shortened V by 5 bases and J by 6 bases, and 10 bases separated the two germline ends. The CDR3 covers 12 residues. From germline, CDR1 is DFQATT and CDR2 SNEGSKA (reference sequence). CDR3 in amino acids: CSAGRLAGELFF. DNA of the CDR3: TGCAGTGCTGGGAGACTAGCCGGGGAGCTGTTTTTT.

The chain uses TRBV5-1 and TRBJ2-5, with D perhaps given as TRBD1 or TRBD2 (5 bases each). The CDR3 sequence is 14 residues long. Trimming cost V 6 bases and J 1 base, with 13 bases left between them. The germline gives CDR1 SGHRS, CDR2 YFSETQ. In DNA form, the CDR3 reads TGCGCCAGCACCCTAATCGGGACCCAAGAGACCCAGTACTTC. This translates into CASTLIGTQETQYF.

V gene TRBV20-1 combines with J gene TRBJ2-1, with TRBD2 matching over 9 bases. Germline assignment: CDR1 DFQATT and CDR2 SNEGSKA (reference sequence). The CDR3 has 14 amino acids. Trimming at V came to 6 bases and at J to 6 bases, leaving 9 bases not matched to a gene. The chain's CDR3 is CSAVAGAATNEQFF. The CDR3 bases are TGCAGTGCCGTAGCGGGGGCAGCGACCAATGAGCAGTTCTTC.

The chain has TRBV12-3 or TRBV12-4 and TRBJ2-3; a possible D gene is TRBD1 (7 bases). This CDR3 has 15 residues. V shed 8 bases and J shed 6 bases, with 21 bases lying between them. The CDR3 is CASSGGQPTGDTQYF. As DNA, the CDR3 is TGTGCCAGCTCCGGGGGACAGCCTACGGGGGATACGCAGTATTTT.

J is TRBJ2-7 and V is TRBV5-1; 9 bases are shared with TRBD2. This CDR3 spans 15 amino acids. The germline V gene has CDR1 SGHRS and CDR2 YFSETQ. Losses at the gene ends were 0 bases for V and 2 bases for J; bases not matched to a gene: 3. DNA for the CDR3: TGCGCCAGCAGCTTGGAGACTAGCGGTGCCTACGAGCAGTACTTC. It encodes CASSLETSGAYEQYF.

This clonotype was counted at least ten times. The genes are TRBV5-1 and TRBJ2-3; D unclear. Per germline, CDR1 SGHRS and CDR2 YFSETQ. V was cut by 0 bases and J by 2 bases, with 7 bases left in between. The CDR3 covers 14 residues. DNA for the CDR3: TGCGCCAGCAGCTTGGGAGCAGACACAGATACGCAGTATTTT. It specifies CASSLGADTDTQYF.

This clonotype showed up just once. The DNA for the CDR3 is TGTGCCAGCAGCCCAAGCAGGGCCTCTCAGCCCCAGCATTTT. This sequence encodes CASSPSRASQPQHF. The chain joins TRBV12-3 or TRBV12-4 to TRBJ1-5; maybe TRBD1 (5 bases). This CDR3 has 14 amino acids. Deletions cut 6 bases from V and 6 bases from J, with 15 bases between.

This clonotype was counted between two and nine times. V usage is TRBV10-3 and J usage is TRBJ1-6; D not certain. The CDR3 runs 15 residues. Trimming stripped 6 bases from V and 4 bases from J, with 13 bases between. Germline loops: CDR1 ENHRY, CDR2 SYGVKD. CDR3 DNA sequence: TGTGCCATCAGCCCCCGGGAGTCTTATAATTCACCCCTCCACTTT. Translated, it gives CAISPRESYNSPLHF.

This clonotype was observed once. V usage is TRBV6-5 and J usage is TRBJ2-3, with a weak D call TRBD2 (6 bases). The CDR3 runs to 15 residues. The germline gives CDR1 MNHEY, CDR2 SVGAGI. Trimming removed 0 bases at V and 5 bases at J, with 12 bases between. CDR3 sequence (DNA): TGTGCCAGCAGTTACTCTGGGACTGGCCGAGATACGCAGTATTTT. It yields the protein CASSYSGTGRDTQYF.